These 11 T cell receptor beta chains came from one sample sequenced in a study of shared clonotypes between healthy human individuals. Naive CD8 cells, CD45RO-negative and positively selected for CCR7, excluded terminally differentiated effector memory CD45RA+ cells. Sequenced by immunoSEQ multiplex PCR; TCRdb stores in-frame clones only, minus some. Of hundreds of thousands of clones in the sample, roughly 95% were seen once. Sequencing input: naive CD8+ T cells sorted from blood. Source of these receptors: a woman in her 30s in good health.

On this clone itself: Other DNA sequences in the same sample also yield this CDR3. This chain uses TRBV5-4 with TRBJ2-2; a weak D match, TRBD2 (5 bases). Trimming removed 4 bases at V and 5 bases at J, with 6 bases between. The CDR3 runs to 12 residues. Germline V gene sequence: CDR1 SGHNT, CDR2 YYREEE (reference sequence). The CDR3 sequence is CASSPGTGELFF. The DNA of the CDR3 is TGTGCCAGCAGCCCGGGGACCGGGGAGCTGTTTTTT. Combining the CDR3 with reference TRBV5-4 and TRBJ2-2 gives the whole variable domain ETGVTQSPTHLIKTRGQQVTLRCSSQSGHNTVSWYQQALGQGPQFIFQYYREEENGRGNFPPRFSGLQFPNYSSELNVNALELDDSALYLCASSPGTGELFFGEGSRLTVL.

This rearrangement joins TRBV28 to TRBJ2-5; 13 bases agree with TRBD2. Germline assignment: CDR1 MDHEN and CDR2 SYDVKM. CDR3 length: 17 residues. The V segment lost 5 bases and the J segment 7 bases; nucleotides outside the gene matches: 13. The CDR3 loop is CASSPLWTSGSFGTQYF. The CDR3 DNA reads as TGTGCCAGCAGTCCATTATGGACTAGCGGGAGTTTTGGGACCCAGTACTTC.

CDR3 bases: TGTGCCACCAGCAGGAGGGGAATGAGTGCTGAAGCTTTCTTT. Its protein is CATSRRGMSAEAFF. This chain links TRBV15 with TRBJ1-1, with D possibly matching TRBD1 (5 bases). This CDR3 region has 14 residues. Germline V gene lookup returns CDR1 LNHNV and CDR2 YYDKDF (reference sequence). Deletions cut 3 bases from V and 6 bases from J, with 14 bases between.

V gene TRBV5-8 combines with J gene TRBJ1-1; D call uncertain. This CDR3 contains 12 residues. Trimming took 6 bases from V and 4 from J, leaving 10 bases between them. In germline, CDR1 is SGHTS, CDR2 YDEGEE. The CDR3 spells CASNGGGTEAFF. The CDR3 nucleotides read TGTGCCAGCAACGGTGGTGGCACTGAAGCTTTCTTT.

This sequence joins TRBV5-1 and TRBJ2-3; either TRBD1 or TRBD2 may fit D (5 bases each). CDR1 is SGHRS, CDR2 YFSETQ, per germline. This CDR3 spans 19 amino acids. The V end was cut by 3 bases, the J end by 1 base, with 24 bases between. CDR3 nucleotide sequence: TGCGCCAGCAGCTCGAGTCTACTCCTCAGGCTGGGGGGCACAGATACGCAGTATTTT. Residues: CASSSSLLLRLGGTDTQYF.

The chain joins TRBV10-3 to TRBJ2-3; perhaps TRBD1 as D (6 bases). Looked up from germline, CDR1 is ENHRY and CDR2 is SYGVKD. This CDR3 has 17 amino acids. V lost 0 bases to trimming and J lost 0 bases, with 13 bases between them. The CDR3 reads CAISESIRTASTDTQYF. CDR3 bases: TGTGCCATCAGTGAGTCGATCCGGACAGCTAGCACAGATACGCAGTATTTT.

CDR3 sequence reads: CASLLKTGNTIYF. The CDR3 bases are TGTGCCAGTTTACTCAAGACAGGAAACACCATATATTTT. The chain recombines TRBV2 with TRBJ1-3; D is unclear. The V end was cut by 9 bases, the J end by 4 bases, with 13 bases between. CDR1 and CDR2 (germline): SNHLY, FYNNEI. The CDR3 consists of 13 residues.

The rearrangement links TRBV19 to TRBJ2-7, with 10 bases lining up with TRBD2. V gave up 6 bases and J gave up 4 bases; unmatched junction bases: 9. Per germline, CDR1 LNHDA and CDR2 SQIVND (reference sequence). The CDR3 loop spans 15 amino acids. CDR3 sequence: CASRSGLAESYEQYF. DNA of the CDR3: TGTGCCAGTAGAAGCGGACTAGCGGAGAGTTACGAGCAGTACTTC.

V is TRBV13 and J is TRBJ2-7; the match to TRBD2 covers 11 bases. This CDR3 region has 15 residues. The trim removed 5 bases at V and 0 bases at J, leaving 3 bases unmatched. CDR1 and CDR2 from the germline V gene are PRHDT and FYEKMQ (reference sequence). In DNA, the CDR3 is TGTGCCAGCAGCACGGGGACTAGCGGCTCCTACGAGCAGTACTTC. Its protein is CASSTGTSGSYEQYF.

This chain links TRBV7-9 with TRBJ2-7; D gene ambiguous. The CDR3 totals 14 residues. V lost 0 bases and J lost 0, with 6 bases in between. Germline V CDR1 and CDR2: SEHNR, FQNEAQ (reference sequence). CDR3 loop: CASSLAESSYEQYF. The CDR3 coding sequence is TGTGCCAGCAGCTTAGCGGAGTCCTCCTACGAGCAGTACTTC.

The gene calls are TRBV4-1 and TRBJ2-1, with 7 bases matching TRBD1. The ends lost 5 bases at V and 4 bases at J; junction bases unmatched: 8. Germline V gives CDR1 MGHRA, CDR2 YSYEKL. The CDR3 loop spans 15 amino acids. CDR3 sequence (DNA): TGCGCCAGCAGCACTAAACAGGGGTCTTACAATGAGCAGTTCTTC. Translating gives CASSTKQGSYNEQFF.